These T cell receptor beta chains were read from a single sample in a study of shared clonotypes between healthy human individuals. TCRdb's copy holds only in-frame clones and misses some; the assay was immunoSEQ multiplex PCR. Of 800,000 or so clones in the sample, 95% to 97% were seen once. The sample comprised naive CD8+ T cells sorted from blood. All receptors derive from a man aged 25-40 years in good health. Both conserved end residues are part of each CDR3. D genes are given only for firm matches. Part of the rows lack a size; the others show once, few, many or a class for expanded clones.

D	size	J	V	DNA	CDR3
NA	NA	TRBJ2-1	TRBV27	TGTGCCAGCACGGGACCACCCTACAATGAGCAGTTCTTC	CASTGPPYNEQFF
TRBD1	NA	TRBJ1-1	TRBV7-9	TGTGCCAGCAGTTTGGGACAGAAGGCTTTCTTT	CASSLGQKAFF
NA	NA	TRBJ1-2	TRBV7-9	TGTGCCAGCAGCACCGGACACGATAGTGGCTACACCTTC	CASSTGHDSGYTF
NA	NA	TRBJ2-7	TRBV27	TGTGCCAGCAGTTCCTCCAAAGCAGAGATCTCCTACGAGCAGTACTTC	CASSSSKAEISYEQYF
NA	NA	TRBJ1-1	TRBV25-1	TGTGCCAGCAGTCACGGGTCCAGTACTGAAGCTTTCTTT	CASSHGSSTEAFF
TRBD1	NA	TRBJ2-7	TRBV29-1	TGCAGCGTTGAACTTGGACAGGGAGGCTACGAGCAGTACTTC	CSVELGQGGYEQYF
TRBD2	NA	TRBJ2-7	TRBV13	TGTGCCAGCAGCTCCGGACTAGCGGGAGTCCCGGAGCAGTACTTC	CASSSGLAGVPEQYF
TRBD1	NA	TRBJ2-1	TRBV27	TGTGCCAGCAGTTTGGGACAGAATGAGCAGTTCTTC	CASSLGQNEQFF
NA	NA	TRBJ2-7	TRBV4-1	TGCGCCAGCAGCCAAGAAGGCACAGGGCTCCACGAGCAGTACTTC	CASSQEGTGLHEQYF
NA	NA	TRBJ2-1	TRBV9	TGTGCCAGCAGCCCGAGGGGGGTGGCCTACAATGAGCAGTTCTTC	CASSPRGVAYNEQFF
TRBD2	NA	TRBJ2-1	TRBV7-9	TGTGCCAGCAGCACGGGACTAGCGGGGGAGGATGAGCAGTTCTTC	CASSTGLAGEDEQFF
TRBD1	NA	TRBJ2-7	TRBV7-9	TGTGCCAGCAGCTTAAGTGGGGCAACCGGGACAGTCTCCTACGAGCAGTACTTC	CASSLSGATGTVSYEQYF
NA	NA	TRBJ1-5	TRBV15	TGTGCCACCGCGCCTGACAGCCCTTATCAGCCCCAGCATTTT	CATAPDSPYQPQHF
NA	NA	TRBJ2-3	TRBV7-3	TGTGCCAGCAGCCCCTCGGGGAGCACAGATACGCAGTATTTT	CASSPSGSTDTQYF
NA	NA	TRBJ2-7	TRBV11-2	TGTGCCAGCACCCGATGGATGGGACTGGGGGTAGGCGAGCAGTACTTC	CASTRWMGLGVGEQYF
TRBD2	NA	TRBJ2-1	TRBV7-6	TGTGCCAGCAGCTTAGGTCACGCGGGAGGGAATGAGCAGTTCTTC	CASSLGHAGGNEQFF
TRBD2	NA	TRBJ2-2	TRBV25-1	TGTGCCAGCAGTGACGACACTAGCGAATTGGACACCGGGGAGCTGTTTTTT	CASSDDTSELDTGELFF
TRBD1	NA	TRBJ1-5	TRBV19	TGTGCCACCCAATTGACAGGGCGTCATAGCAATCAGCCCCAGCATTTT	CATQLTGRHSNQPQHF
NA	NA	TRBJ2-7	TRBV4-1	TGCGCCAGCAGCCAAGGGAATTCCTACGAGCAGTACTTC	CASSQGNSYEQYF
NA	few	TRBJ1-4	TRBV2	TGTGCCAGCATGAGGTCAGGGATCACTAATGAAAAACTGTTTTTT	CASMRSGITNEKLFF
TRBD1	NA	TRBJ2-7	TRBV9	TGTGCCAGCAGCTTACTCCGGGACAGGGGGAACTACGAGCAGTACTTC	CASSLLRDRGNYEQYF
TRBD1	NA	TRBJ2-3	TRBV5-1	TGCGCCAGCAGCCCTGGACAGGGCACAGATACGCAGTATTTT	CASSPGQGTDTQYF
TRBD1	NA	TRBJ2-7	TRBV4-1	TGCGTCAGCAGCCATGGGACGGACAGGTTGTACGAGCAGTACTTC	CVSSHGTDRLYEQYF
NA	NA	TRBJ2-1	TRBV9	TGTGCCAGCAGCGTACTAGCAGGTGAGCAGTTCTTC	CASSVLAGEQFF
TRBD1	NA	TRBJ1-5	TRBV5-6	TGTGCCAGCAGCTTGGTGGGGCTGGCAGGGGGAAATCAGCCCCAGCATTTT	CASSLVGLAGGNQPQHF
NA	NA	TRBJ1-1	TRBV7-9	TGTGCCAGCAGCTTGGGATGGAACACTGAAGCTTTCTTT	CASSLGWNTEAFF
NA	NA	TRBJ1-2	TRBV7-9	TGTGCCAGCCCCCACACAGGCGACTTAAACTATGGCTACACCTTC	CASPHTGDLNYGYTF
TRBD2	NA	TRBJ2-7	TRBV28	TGTGCCAGCAGTTCTCCCCCGCTGGCTAGCGGGAGATACGGCGAGCAGTACTTC	CASSSPPLASGRYGEQYF
NA	NA	TRBJ1-1	TRBV2	TGTGCCAGCAGTCCTACCTACGCGATGAACACTGAAGCTTTCTTT	CASSPTYAMNTEAFF